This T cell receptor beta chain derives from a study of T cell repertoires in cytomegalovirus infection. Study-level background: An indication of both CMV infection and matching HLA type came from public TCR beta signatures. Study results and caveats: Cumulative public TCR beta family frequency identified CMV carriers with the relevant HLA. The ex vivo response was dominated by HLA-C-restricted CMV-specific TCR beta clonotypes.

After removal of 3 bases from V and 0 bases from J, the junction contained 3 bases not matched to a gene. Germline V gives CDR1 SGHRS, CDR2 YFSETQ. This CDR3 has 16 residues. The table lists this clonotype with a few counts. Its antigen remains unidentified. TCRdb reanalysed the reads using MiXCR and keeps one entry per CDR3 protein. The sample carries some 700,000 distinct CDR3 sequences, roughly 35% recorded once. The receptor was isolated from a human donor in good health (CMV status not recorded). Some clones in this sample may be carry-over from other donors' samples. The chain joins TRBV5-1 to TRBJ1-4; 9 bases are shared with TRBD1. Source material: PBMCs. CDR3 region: CASSSRDRATNEKLFF. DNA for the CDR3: TGCGCCAGCAGCTCGAGGGACAGGGCAACTAATGAAAAACTGTTTTTT.